This T cell receptor (beta chain) originates from a study of blood T cells in healthy people across ages. The germline V gene has CDR1 SGHTA and CDR2 FQGNSA. J gave up 5 bases and V 0 bases, and 5 bases lay outside the gene matches. This CDR3 has 15 amino acids. This clonotype occurred a few times. Next came a second PCR, run for roughly 6 to 11 cycles, which used a sample-barcoded 5' primer along with a J-beta primer mix. TCRdb passed the 5' RACE reads through MiXCR, listing each CDR3 protein once. The table lists about 2 million distinct CDR3 sequences, roughly 50% of them singletons. The chain couples TRBV7-2 to TRBJ1-2, with 8 nucleotides matching TRBD1. The sequence was collected from a woman aged 40 to 50 in good health. Sequences were obtained from blood. CDR3 sequence (DNA): TGTGCCAGCAGCTTAGCGCAAAGGACAGGGTATGGCTACACCTTC. This codes for CASSLAQRTGYGYTF.